Sequencing of this T cell receptor (beta chain) was carried out in a study of T cells in Graves' hyperthyroidism and ophthalmopathy. Amplified regions were TCR beta CDR3 sequences from RNA transcripts. HTBI primers were used for first-round RT-PCR of the TCR CDR3. TCRdb called the multiplex PCR reads again in MiXCR, with one record for every CDR3 protein. The profile shows about 290,000 distinct CDR3 sequences, roughly 15% of them singletons. The sample holds many counts of this clonotype. Germline assignment: CDR1 ENHRY and CDR2 SYGVKD. V shed 5 bases and J 6 bases; nucleotides not matched to a gene: 8. The CDR3 has 14 residues.

The sequencing input was blood. The chain recombines TRBV10-3 with TRBJ1-2; 8 bases map to TRBD1. The receptor's source is a woman aged 40-49 years with Graves' hyperthyroidism. Here the CDR3 reads CAISNLGQGNGYTF. The CDR3 region has the DNA TGTGCCATCAGTAACCTCGGACAGGGAAATGGCTACACCTTC.